This TCR beta chain was identified during a study of identical twins. Findings of the study overall: Insertions ran lower in abundant cord blood beta clonotypes, though not in memory repertoires. Out-of-frame alpha sequences shared between twins exhibited an excess of low generation probability.

TCRdb reprocessed the 5' RACE reads with MiXCR, giving one entry per CDR3 protein. This sample has more than 400,000 distinct CDR3 sequences, with approximately 16% found just once. Germline loops: CDR1 SQVTM, CDR2 ANQGSEA. J gave up 4 bases and V 4 bases, and 4 bases lay outside the gene matches. This CDR3 spans 13 amino acids. Points on this clonotype: Its antigen is still unknown.

These same data were also listed under a study on yellow fever vaccine responses in identical twins.

The sequence came from a young woman in good health. The rearrangement uses TRBV29-1 and TRBJ2-4; 7 nucleotides align to TRBD1. Sequenced material: CD4+ T cells sorted from blood. The CDR3 DNA follows: TGCAGCGTTGTAGGGGGCCCAAAAAACATTCAGTACTTC. Encoded protein: CSVVGGPKNIQYF.